This TCR beta chain was obtained from a study of T-cell memory formation after mild COVID-19. The CDR3 consists of 16 residues. Trimming took 0 bases from V and 3 from J, leaving 13 bases between them. Germline V gives CDR1 LGHNA, CDR2 YNFKEQ. TCRdb processed the 5' RACE reads anew with MiXCR; each CDR3 protein has one entry. The table includes hundreds of thousands of distinct CDR3 sequences, roughly a fifth detected once. This chain links TRBV4-2 with TRBJ2-3; the D gene is possibly TRBD1 (5 bases). Specimen: PBMCs or a T cell subset sorted from them (not recorded which). The receptor was isolated from a young man who had mild COVID-19 (a few samples of this study predate the infection). Cell type and time point are not known. The CDR3 here is CASSQEGMGQTDTQYF. In DNA form, the CDR3 reads TGTGCCAGCAGCCAAGAAGGGATGGGGCAGACAGATACGCAGTATTTT.